This T cell receptor (beta chain) is drawn from a study of technical replicates of blood from a handful of donors. V lost 6 bases to trimming and J lost 3 bases; unmatched junction nucleotides: 3. Germline V CDR1 and CDR2: SQVTM, ANQGSEA. This CDR3 region has 13 residues. The protocol was immunoSEQ multiplex PCR, while the TCRdb copy is restricted to in-frame clones and leaves out a portion. The sample carries around 80,000 clones, around nine tenths recorded once. The specimen sequenced was T cells isolated from PBMCs. This sequence originates from a human donor in good health. V and J are TRBV29-1 and TRBJ1-2; TRBD1 matches at 11 bases. The CDR3 loop is CSVGTGGHYGYTF. DNA of the CDR3: TGCAGCGTCGGGACAGGGGGACACTATGGCTACACCTTC.